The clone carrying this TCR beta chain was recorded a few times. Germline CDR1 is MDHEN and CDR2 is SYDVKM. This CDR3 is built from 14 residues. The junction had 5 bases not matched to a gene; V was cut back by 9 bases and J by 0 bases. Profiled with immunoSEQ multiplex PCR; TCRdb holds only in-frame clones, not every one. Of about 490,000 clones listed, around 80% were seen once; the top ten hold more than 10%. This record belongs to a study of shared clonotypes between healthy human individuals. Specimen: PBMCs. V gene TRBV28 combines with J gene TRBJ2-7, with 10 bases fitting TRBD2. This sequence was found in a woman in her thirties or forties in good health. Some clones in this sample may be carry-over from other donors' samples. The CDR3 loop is CASEREGSSYEQYF. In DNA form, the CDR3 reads TGTGCCAGTGAGCGGGAGGGCAGCTCCTACGAGCAGTACTTC.